Listed below are T cell receptor beta chains from one sample, sequenced in a study of blood T cell repertoires in COVID-19. The assay was immunoSEQ multiplex PCR, and TCRdb's table has in-frame clones only and misses some. The repertoire has 120,000 or so clones, approximately 87% of them found once; the top ten carry more than 2%. The source material was peripheral blood. These receptors were taken from a woman between 50 and 59 years old with acute or convalescent COVID-19. Both conserved end residues are part of each CDR3. Fields, in order: J gene, CDR3 length, D gene, clone size, V gene, CDR3 protein, CDR3 DNA. A D gene is named only where the DNA matches it firmly. Rows give clone size only sometimes, using once, few, many, or a class for an expanded clone.

j_gene: TRBJ1-4
len: 13
d_gene: NA
abundance: NA
v_gene: TRBV27
CDR3aa: CASSLQINEKLFF
CDR3nt: TGTGCCAGCAGCTTACAGATTAATGAAAAACTGTTTTTT

j_gene: TRBJ1-6
len: 12
d_gene: NA
abundance: few
v_gene: TRBV12-3/TRBV12-4
CDR3aa: CASSFSDSPLHF
CDR3nt: TGTGCCAGCAGTTTTTCGGATTCACCCCTCCACTTT

j_gene: TRBJ2-1
len: 16
d_gene: TRBD2
abundance: NA
v_gene: TRBV10-2
CDR3aa: CASSEMASGDSNEQFF
CDR3nt: TGCGCCAGCAGTGAGATGGCTAGCGGGGATTCCAATGAGCAGTTCTTC

j_gene: TRBJ2-7
len: 13
d_gene: NA
abundance: NA
v_gene: TRBV7-9
CDR3aa: CASSLGTLYEQYF
CDR3nt: TGTGCCAGCAGCTTAGGGACTCTCTACGAGCAGTACTTC

j_gene: TRBJ2-3
len: 16
d_gene: NA
abundance: NA
v_gene: TRBV7-2
CDR3aa: CASSSRLVSSTDTQYF
CDR3nt: TGTGCCAGCAGCTCTCGACTGGTTTCTAGCACAGATACGCAGTATTTT

j_gene: TRBJ1-1
len: 14
d_gene: NA
abundance: NA
v_gene: TRBV9
CDR3aa: CASSPGSYNTEAFF
CDR3nt: TGTGCCAGCAGCCCCGGGTCATATAACACTGAAGCTTTCTTT

j_gene: TRBJ2-5
len: 15
d_gene: NA
abundance: NA
v_gene: TRBV2
CDR3aa: CASSDEDSPAETQYF
CDR3nt: TGTGCCAGCAGTGATGAGGACAGCCCCGCGGAGACCCAGTACTTC

j_gene: TRBJ2-7
len: 14
d_gene: NA
abundance: NA
v_gene: TRBV3-1/TRBV3-2
CDR3aa: CASSQGLASYEQYF
CDR3nt: TGTGCCAGCAGCCAAGGGCTAGCATCCTACGAGCAGTACTTC

j_gene: TRBJ1-1
len: 14
d_gene: NA
abundance: NA
v_gene: TRBV5-1
CDR3aa: CASSLRGENTEAFF
CDR3nt: TGCGCCAGCAGCTTGAGAGGCGAGAACACTGAAGCTTTCTTT

j_gene: TRBJ1-3
len: 15
d_gene: NA
abundance: NA
v_gene: TRBV30
CDR3aa: CAWSVRRVSGNTIYF
CDR3nt: TGTGCCTGGAGTGTAAGACGGGTCTCTGGAAACACCATATATTTT

j_gene: TRBJ2-7
len: 16
d_gene: TRBD2
abundance: NA
v_gene: TRBV18
CDR3aa: CASSPRAGGPTYEQYF
CDR3nt: TGTGCCAGCTCACCGCGGGCGGGGGGACCTACCTACGAGCAGTACTTC

j_gene: TRBJ2-2
len: 16
d_gene: TRBD2
abundance: NA
v_gene: TRBV5-1
CDR3aa: CASSLAPSGRIGELFF
CDR3nt: TGCGCCAGCAGCTTGGCCCCTAGCGGGAGGATCGGGGAGCTGTTTTTT

j_gene: TRBJ1-1
len: 12
d_gene: TRBD1
abundance: NA
v_gene: TRBV5-6
CDR3aa: CASYRTGNEAFF
CDR3nt: TGTGCCAGCTACCGGACAGGGAATGAAGCTTTCTTT

j_gene: TRBJ2-3
len: 16
d_gene: NA
abundance: NA
v_gene: TRBV7-9
CDR3aa: CASSLTPQTSTDTQYF
CDR3nt: TGTGCCAGCAGCCTTACCCCACAAACCTCCACAGATACGCAGTATTTT

j_gene: TRBJ2-3
len: 14
d_gene: NA
abundance: NA
v_gene: TRBV3-1/TRBV3-2
CDR3aa: CASSDHGSTDTQYF
CDR3nt: TGTGCCAGCAGCGATCACGGTAGCACAGATACGCAGTATTTT

j_gene: TRBJ2-5
len: 15
d_gene: TRBD2
abundance: NA
v_gene: TRBV18
CDR3aa: CASSQGGSGIETQYF
CDR3nt: TGTGCCAGCTCTCAAGGCGGAAGCGGGATAGAGACCCAGTACTTC

j_gene: TRBJ1-2
len: 15
d_gene: NA
abundance: NA
v_gene: TRBV28
CDR3aa: CASSPPGGVNYGYTF
CDR3nt: TGTGCCAGCAGTCCTCCCGGCGGTGTAAACTATGGCTACACCTTC

j_gene: TRBJ2-7
len: 15
d_gene: TRBD2
abundance: NA
v_gene: TRBV5-5
CDR3aa: CASSLGLAGGYEQYF
CDR3nt: TGTGCCAGCAGCTTAGGACTAGCGGGAGGGTACGAGCAGTACTTC

j_gene: TRBJ2-3
len: 16
d_gene: TRBD2
abundance: NA
v_gene: TRBV11-3
CDR3aa: CASSSLASGLADTQYF
CDR3nt: TGTGCCAGCAGCTCCTTAGCTAGCGGGTTAGCAGATACGCAGTATTTT

j_gene: TRBJ1-2
len: 17
d_gene: TRBD1
abundance: NA
v_gene: TRBV27
CDR3aa: CASSLTTGTGDNYGYTF
CDR3nt: TGTGCCAGCAGTCTAACTACCGGGACAGGGGACAACTATGGCTACACCTTC

j_gene: TRBJ2-4
len: 15
d_gene: NA
abundance: NA
v_gene: TRBV19
CDR3aa: CASSIGAGVENIQYF
CDR3nt: TGTGCCAGTAGTATAGGAGCGGGCGTCGAAAACATTCAGTACTTC

j_gene: TRBJ2-5
len: 13
d_gene: TRBD2
abundance: NA
v_gene: TRBV6-1
CDR3aa: CASSQGGSQTQYF
CDR3nt: TGTGCCAGCAGCCAGGGAGGGTCGCAGACCCAGTACTTC

j_gene: TRBJ2-2
len: 14
d_gene: NA
abundance: NA
v_gene: TRBV14
CDR3aa: CASSPVSGVGELFF
CDR3nt: TGTGCCAGCAGCCCTGTCTCCGGGGTGGGGGAGCTGTTTTTT

j_gene: TRBJ2-7
len: 13
d_gene: NA
abundance: few
v_gene: TRBV19
CDR3aa: CASSIGPSYEQYF
CDR3nt: TGTGCCAGTAGTATAGGGCCCTCCTACGAGCAGTACTTC

j_gene: TRBJ1-4
len: 12
d_gene: TRBD1
abundance: NA
v_gene: TRBV29-1
CDR3aa: CSCRDSNEKLFF
CDR3nt: TGCAGTTGCCGGGACAGTAATGAAAAACTGTTTTTT

j_gene: TRBJ1-5
len: 14
d_gene: NA
abundance: NA
v_gene: TRBV6-5
CDR3aa: CASSPRSSNQPQHF
CDR3nt: TGTGCCAGCAGTCCCCGTTCGAGCAATCAGCCCCAGCATTTT

j_gene: TRBJ2-5
len: 18
d_gene: TRBD2
abundance: NA
v_gene: TRBV5-5
CDR3aa: CASSSTGLAGGLSETQYF
CDR3nt: TGTGCCAGCAGCTCGACGGGACTAGCGGGGGGGCTAAGTGAGACCCAGTACTTC

j_gene: TRBJ1-1
len: 12
d_gene: NA
abundance: NA
v_gene: TRBV24-1
CDR3aa: CATSDLQGKAFF
CDR3nt: TGTGCCACCAGTGATTTACAGGGAAAGGCTTTCTTT

j_gene: TRBJ1-1
len: 13
d_gene: TRBD1
abundance: NA
v_gene: TRBV10-3
CDR3aa: CASLRGQNTEAFF
CDR3nt: TGTGCCTCCCTAAGGGGGCAGAACACTGAAGCTTTCTTT

j_gene: TRBJ2-3
len: 16
d_gene: TRBD1
abundance: NA
v_gene: TRBV9
CDR3aa: CASSVGTGESTDTQYF
CDR3nt: TGTGCCAGCAGCGTAGGAACAGGGGAAAGCACAGATACGCAGTATTTT

j_gene: TRBJ2-1
len: 14
d_gene: NA
abundance: NA
v_gene: TRBV27
CDR3aa: CASSLGKRAGEQFF
CDR3nt: TGTGCCAGCAGTTTAGGGAAAAGGGCGGGTGAGCAGTTCTTC

j_gene: TRBJ1-2
len: 13
d_gene: TRBD1
abundance: NA
v_gene: TRBV7-6
CDR3aa: CASSHRGRDGYTF
CDR3nt: TGTGCCAGCAGCCACAGGGGAAGGGATGGCTACACCTTC

j_gene: TRBJ2-4
len: 15
d_gene: NA
abundance: NA
v_gene: TRBV15
CDR3aa: CATSPLGGLGNIQYF
CDR3nt: TGTGCCACCAGCCCCCTGGGCGGGTTAGGAAACATTCAGTACTTC

j_gene: TRBJ1-2
len: 13
d_gene: NA
abundance: NA
v_gene: TRBV12-3/TRBV12-4
CDR3aa: CASSPDRQVGYTF
CDR3nt: TGTGCCAGCAGTCCGGATCGACAGGTCGGCTACACCTTC

j_gene: TRBJ1-4
len: 16
d_gene: TRBD1
abundance: NA
v_gene: TRBV6-5
CDR3aa: CASSYRDRGRNEKLFF
CDR3nt: TGTGCCAGCAGTTACCGAGACAGGGGAAGAAATGAAAAACTGTTTTTT

j_gene: TRBJ1-2
len: 14
d_gene: NA
abundance: NA
v_gene: TRBV29-1
CDR3aa: CSASLHFQGNGYTF
CDR3nt: TGCAGCGCCAGCCTCCACTTCCAGGGAAATGGCTACACCTTC

j_gene: TRBJ1-2
len: 16
d_gene: TRBD1
abundance: NA
v_gene: TRBV11-2
CDR3aa: CASSLPGTASPYGYTF
CDR3nt: TGTGCCAGCAGCCTCCCCGGGACAGCCTCGCCTTATGGCTACACCTTC

j_gene: TRBJ2-1
len: 14
d_gene: NA
abundance: few
v_gene: TRBV10-1
CDR3aa: CASGSHWGYNEQFF
CDR3nt: TGCGCCAGCGGGAGCCACTGGGGTTACAATGAGCAGTTCTTC

j_gene: TRBJ2-3
len: 13
d_gene: NA
abundance: NA
v_gene: TRBV7-2
CDR3aa: CASNHWRTDTQYF
CDR3nt: TGTGCCAGCAACCATTGGCGCACAGATACGCAGTATTTT

j_gene: TRBJ1-2
len: 15
d_gene: NA
abundance: few
v_gene: TRBV6-1
CDR3aa: CASSEPGTTNSGYTF
CDR3nt: TGTGCCAGCAGTGAGCCCGGGACTACCAACAGTGGCTACACCTTC

j_gene: TRBJ1-1
len: 13
d_gene: TRBD1
abundance: few
v_gene: TRBV11-2
CDR3aa: CASSRTGGAEAFF
CDR3nt: TGTGCCAGCAGCCGGACAGGGGGCGCTGAAGCTTTCTTT

j_gene: TRBJ2-5
len: 14
d_gene: TRBD1
abundance: NA
v_gene: TRBV7-3
CDR3aa: CASSPGGPGETQYF
CDR3nt: TGTGCCAGCAGCCCAGGGGGCCCCGGGGAGACCCAGTACTTC

j_gene: TRBJ2-5
len: 15
d_gene: TRBD2
abundance: NA
v_gene: TRBV3-1/TRBV3-2
CDR3aa: CASSARLAGRETQYF
CDR3nt: TGTGCCAGCAGCGCGCGACTAGCGGGGAGGGAGACCCAGTACTTC

j_gene: TRBJ1-5
len: 14
d_gene: NA
abundance: NA
v_gene: TRBV30
CDR3aa: CAWSGDKGNQPQHF
CDR3nt: TGTGCCTGGAGTGGGGACAAGGGCAATCAGCCCCAGCATTTT

j_gene: TRBJ1-2
len: 15
d_gene: TRBD1
abundance: NA
v_gene: TRBV29-1
CDR3aa: CSVVPRQGPNYGYTF
CDR3nt: TGCAGCGTTGTCCCTCGACAGGGTCCTAACTATGGCTACACCTTC

j_gene: TRBJ1-3
len: 14
d_gene: NA
abundance: NA
v_gene: TRBV5-1
CDR3aa: CASSLDLAGNTIYF
CDR3nt: TGCGCCAGCAGCTTGGACCTAGCTGGAAACACCATATATTTT

j_gene: TRBJ1-2
len: 15
d_gene: TRBD1
abundance: few
v_gene: TRBV4-3
CDR3aa: CASSQGQARNYGYTF
CDR3nt: TGCGCCAGCAGCCAGGGACAGGCGAGAAACTATGGCTACACCTTC

j_gene: TRBJ2-3
len: 16
d_gene: TRBD2
abundance: once
v_gene: TRBV7-2
CDR3aa: CASSYRLAGGSDTQYF
CDR3nt: TGTGCCAGCAGCTACCGACTAGCGGGAGGTTCAGATACGCAGTATTTT

j_gene: TRBJ1-2
len: 14
d_gene: TRBD1
abundance: once
v_gene: TRBV10-3
CDR3aa: CAISSTGISYGYTF
CDR3nt: TGTGCCATCAGTTCGACAGGGATTTCCTATGGCTACACCTTC

j_gene: TRBJ2-3
len: 16
d_gene: NA
abundance: NA
v_gene: TRBV19
CDR3aa: CASSIETQPSRDTQYF
CDR3nt: TGTGCCAGTAGTATTGAGACTCAGCCCTCCCGGGATACGCAGTATTTT

j_gene: TRBJ1-4
len: 15
d_gene: NA
abundance: NA
v_gene: TRBV2
CDR3aa: CASSETGTWGEKLFF
CDR3nt: TGTGCCAGCAGTGAAACCGGGACATGGGGAGAAAAACTGTTTTTT

j_gene: TRBJ1-3
len: 16
d_gene: TRBD1
abundance: NA
v_gene: TRBV6-5
CDR3aa: CASSYGQGETGNTIYF
CDR3nt: TGTGCCAGCAGTTACGGACAGGGGGAGACTGGAAACACCATATATTTT

j_gene: TRBJ1-6
len: 15
d_gene: NA
abundance: NA
v_gene: TRBV30
CDR3aa: CAWSVVTERGSPLHF
CDR3nt: TGTGCCTGGAGTGTTGTGACGGAAAGAGGTTCACCCCTCCACTTT

j_gene: TRBJ1-1
len: 14
d_gene: NA
abundance: NA
v_gene: TRBV5-4
CDR3aa: CASSPPTANTEAFF
CDR3nt: TGTGCCAGCAGCCCCCCGACAGCGAACACTGAAGCTTTCTTT

j_gene: TRBJ1-4
len: 13
d_gene: TRBD1
abundance: NA
v_gene: TRBV4-3
CDR3aa: CASSTTGASKLFF
CDR3nt: TGCGCCAGCAGCACGACAGGGGCGTCTAAACTGTTTTTT

j_gene: TRBJ1-1
len: 11
d_gene: NA
abundance: NA
v_gene: TRBV6-1
CDR3aa: CASSEALGAFF
CDR3nt: TGTGCCAGCAGTGAAGCACTAGGTGCTTTCTTT

j_gene: TRBJ2-4
len: 15
d_gene: NA
abundance: NA
v_gene: TRBV10-2
CDR3aa: CATLSKRLAKNIQYF
CDR3nt: TGCGCCACACTATCGAAGAGACTAGCCAAAAACATTCAGTACTTC

j_gene: TRBJ2-3
len: 16
d_gene: NA
abundance: NA
v_gene: TRBV5-1
CDR3aa: CASSPRDSGFTDTQYF
CDR3nt: TGCGCCAGCAGCCCCAGGGACAGCGGGTTCACAGATACGCAGTATTTT

j_gene: TRBJ2-1
len: 12
d_gene: NA
abundance: NA
v_gene: TRBV24-1
CDR3aa: CATSAQGIEQFF
CDR3nt: TGTGCCACCAGTGCCCAGGGGATTGAGCAGTTCTTC

j_gene: TRBJ2-5
len: 11
d_gene: NA
abundance: few
v_gene: TRBV7-2
CDR3aa: CASSQGETQYF
CDR3nt: TGTGCCAGCAGTCAGGGGGAGACCCAGTACTTC